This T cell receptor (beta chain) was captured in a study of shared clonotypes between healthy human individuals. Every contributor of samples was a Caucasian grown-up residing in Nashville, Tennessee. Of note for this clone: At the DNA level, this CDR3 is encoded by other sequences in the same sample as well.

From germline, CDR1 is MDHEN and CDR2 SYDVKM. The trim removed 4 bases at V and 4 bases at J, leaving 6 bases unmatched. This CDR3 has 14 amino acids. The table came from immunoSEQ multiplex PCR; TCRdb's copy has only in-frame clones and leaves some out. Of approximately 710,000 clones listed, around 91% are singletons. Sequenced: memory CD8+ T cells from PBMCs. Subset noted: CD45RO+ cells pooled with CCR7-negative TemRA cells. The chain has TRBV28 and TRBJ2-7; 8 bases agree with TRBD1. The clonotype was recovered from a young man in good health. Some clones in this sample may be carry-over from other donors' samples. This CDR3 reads CASSSGTGGYEQYF. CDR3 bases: TGTGCCAGCAGTTCAGGGACAGGAGGATACGAGCAGTACTTC.